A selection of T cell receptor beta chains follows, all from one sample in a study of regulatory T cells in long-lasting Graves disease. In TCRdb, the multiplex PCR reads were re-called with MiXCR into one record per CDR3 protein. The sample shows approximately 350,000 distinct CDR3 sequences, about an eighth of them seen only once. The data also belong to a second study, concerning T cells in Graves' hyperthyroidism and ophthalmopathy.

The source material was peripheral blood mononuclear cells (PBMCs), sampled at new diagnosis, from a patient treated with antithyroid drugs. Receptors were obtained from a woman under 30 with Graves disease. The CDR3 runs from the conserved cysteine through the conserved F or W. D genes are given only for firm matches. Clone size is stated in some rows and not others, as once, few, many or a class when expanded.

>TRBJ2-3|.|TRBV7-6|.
TGTGCCAGCAGCTTAGCGGCAAAGGGAGATACGCAGTATTTT
CASSLAAKGDTQYF
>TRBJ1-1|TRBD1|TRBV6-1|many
TGTGCCAGCAGCAACAGGGGCGCAAACACTGAAGCTTTCTTT
CASSNRGANTEAFF
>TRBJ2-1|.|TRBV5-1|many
TGCGCCAGCAGCTTGACGCCGAGTAATGAGCAGTTCTTC
CASSLTPSNEQFF
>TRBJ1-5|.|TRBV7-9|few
TGTGCCAGCAGCAGGGTTTCGCATCAGCCCCAGCATTTT
CASSRVSHQPQHF
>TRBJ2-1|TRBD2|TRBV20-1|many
TGCAGTGCTAGAGCCGACCCTCCTAGCGGGAGAGGCGACAATGAGCAGTTCTTC
CSARADPPSGRGDNEQFF
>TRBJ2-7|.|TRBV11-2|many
TGCGCCAGCAGCCAAGATCGGACGGGTCGGGAGGAGCAGTACTTC
CASSQDRTGREEQYF
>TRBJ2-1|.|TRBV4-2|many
TGTGCCAGCAGCCAAGGACGATCCGCTAGGACTGAGCAGTTCTTC
CASSQGRSARTEQFF
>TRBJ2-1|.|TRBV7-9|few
TGTGCCAGCAGCTTATTGGGGGCCCCCTACAATGAGCAGTTCTTC
CASSLLGAPYNEQFF
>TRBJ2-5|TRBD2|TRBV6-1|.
TGTGCCAGCAGCTTTACAGCGGGGGCCGGGGAGACCCAGTACTTC
CASSFTAGAGETQYF
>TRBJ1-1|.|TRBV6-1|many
TGTGCCAGCAAAACCGATGGATCTGAAGCTTTCTTT
CASKTDGSEAFF
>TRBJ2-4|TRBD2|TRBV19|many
TGTGCCAGTAGTGACACTAGCGGGAGGGCCAGAAACATTCAGTACTTC
CASSDTSGRARNIQYF
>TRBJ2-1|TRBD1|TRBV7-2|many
TGTGCCAGCAGCCCGCCTTGGACAGGGAACAATGAGCAGTTCTTC
CASSPPWTGNNEQFF
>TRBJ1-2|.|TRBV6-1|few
TGTGCCAGCAGTGAAGTTAGAGCCCGCGGCTACACCTTC
CASSEVRARGYTF
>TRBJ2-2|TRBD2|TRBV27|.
TGTGCCAGCAGACGGGACGGGAGGGGGGGAACCGGGGAGCTGTTTTTT
CASRRDGRGGTGELFF
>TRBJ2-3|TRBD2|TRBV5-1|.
TGCGCCAGCAGCTTCGGCCTAGCGGGGGGACTCACAGATACGCAGTATTTT
CASSFGLAGGLTDTQYF
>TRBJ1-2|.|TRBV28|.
TGTGCCAGCAGAAACTTCATCCTAAGGGACGGCTACACCTTC
CASRNFILRDGYTF
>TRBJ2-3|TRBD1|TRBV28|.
TGTGCCAGCACCGGGGACAGGGAGAGCACAGATACGCAGTATTTT
CASTGDRESTDTQYF
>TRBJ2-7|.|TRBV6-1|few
TGTGCCAGCAGTCCCTCGGTGGGGACTCCCGAGCAGTACTTC
CASSPSVGTPEQYF
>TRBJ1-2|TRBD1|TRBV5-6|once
TGTGCCAGCAGCGCACGACAGGGCTGGGGCTACACCTTC
CASSARQGWGYTF
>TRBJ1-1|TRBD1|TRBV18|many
TGTGCCAGCTCCCCCTTATCCGGGACAGGGGTTACTGAAGCTTTCTTT
CASSPLSGTGVTEAFF
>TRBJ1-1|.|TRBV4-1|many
TGCGCCAGCAGCGGGGGGGGGCCGTGGGCTGAAGCTTTCTTT
CASSGGGPWAEAFF
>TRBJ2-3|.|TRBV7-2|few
TGTGCCAGCAGCGGTGGGCCGTACACAGATACGCAGTATTTT
CASSGGPYTDTQYF
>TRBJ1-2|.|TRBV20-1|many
TGCAGTGCTAGACGGGGGACCCCGCTCAGGCTAAACTATGGCTACACCTTC
CSARRGTPLRLNYGYTF
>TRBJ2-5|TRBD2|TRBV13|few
TGTGCCAGCAGCTTAGGCCTAGCGGGAGGAGGGGAGACCCAGTACTTC
CASSLGLAGGGETQYF
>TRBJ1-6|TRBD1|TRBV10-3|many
TGTGCCACAATGGGGTCAGGGGGCTCACCCCTCCACTTT
CATMGSGGSPLHF
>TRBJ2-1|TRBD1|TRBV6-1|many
TGTGCCAGCAGTTCTACGACAGGGGGGGGCAATGAGCAGTTCTTC
CASSSTTGGGNEQFF
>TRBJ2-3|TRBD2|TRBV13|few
TGTGCCAGCAGTCCATTCGCGGGAGGGCCTCCAGATACGCAGTATTTT
CASSPFAGGPPDTQYF
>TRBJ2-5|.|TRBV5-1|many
TGCGCCAGCAGCGCTCCCGGGAGAAATGAAGAGACCCAGTACTTC
CASSAPGRNEETQYF
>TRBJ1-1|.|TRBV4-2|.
TGTGCCAGCAGCCAGCCCCCGGGAAGACCTACGAACACTGAAGCTTTCTTT
CASSQPPGRPTNTEAFF
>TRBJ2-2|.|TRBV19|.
TGTGCCAGTAGGCCGGGACCACCCAGGACCGGGGAGCTGTTTTTT
CASRPGPPRTGELFF
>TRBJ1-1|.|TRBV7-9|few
TGTGCCAGCAGCTTATTGGGGGCGCCCACTGAAGCTTTCTTT
CASSLLGAPTEAFF
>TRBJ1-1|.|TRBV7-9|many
TGTGCCAGCAGCCCCCCAGAGAACACTGAAGCTTTCTTT
CASSPPENTEAFF
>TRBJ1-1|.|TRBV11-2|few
TGTGCCAGCAGGGGACAAGTAGCTTTCTTT
CASRGQVAFF
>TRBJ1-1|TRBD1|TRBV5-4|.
TGTGCCAGCAGGCAAAGGGGGCTAAACAACTTTTTTAACACTGAAGCTTTCTTT
CASRQRGLNNFFNTEAFF
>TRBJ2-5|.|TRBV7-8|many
TGTGCCAGCAGCTTAGTCGAGTTC
CASSLVEF
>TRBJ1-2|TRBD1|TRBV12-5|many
TGTGCTAGTGGTTTGGCCCGACAGGGCTCTAACTATGGCTACACCTTC
CASGLARQGSNYGYTF
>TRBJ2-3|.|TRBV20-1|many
TGCAGTGCCGCCGCGGTGACGGCAGATACGCAGTATTTT
CSAAAVTADTQYF
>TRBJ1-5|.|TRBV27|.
TGTGCCAGCAGCCTTACTCCCTCAACAGTTAGCAATCAGCCCCAGCATTTT
CASSLTPSTVSNQPQHF
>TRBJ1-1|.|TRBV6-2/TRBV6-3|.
TGTGCCAGCAGTTACGGGATTGGACGGACTGAAGCTTTCTTT
CASSYGIGRTEAFF
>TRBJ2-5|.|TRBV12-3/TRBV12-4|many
TGTGCCAGCAGTTCCTCTGACGAGGGAGAGACCCAGTACTTC
CASSSSDEGETQYF
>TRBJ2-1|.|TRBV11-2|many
TGTGCCAGCAGCTTTTCGGACCCCAACAATGAGCAGTTCTTC
CASSFSDPNNEQFF
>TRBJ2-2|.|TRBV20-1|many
TGCAGTGCTAGAGAGGATCCACCCAATACACCCCGGGAGCTGTTTTTT
CSAREDPPNTPRELFF
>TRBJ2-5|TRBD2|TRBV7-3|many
TGTGCCAGCAGCTCGGGGACTAGCGGGAGTGTAGAGACCCAGTACTTC
CASSSGTSGSVETQYF
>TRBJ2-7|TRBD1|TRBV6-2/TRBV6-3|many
TGTGCCAGCAGTTGGTCCCCGGGACAGGGGGCAGGAGAGCAGTACTTC
CASSWSPGQGAGEQYF
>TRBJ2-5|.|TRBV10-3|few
TGTGCCATCAGCGACATTGGGATCCAAGAGACCCAGTACTTC
CAISDIGIQETQYF